This TCR beta chain comes out of a study of patients and donors after allogeneic stem cell transplantation. This CDR3 region has 13 residues. CDR1 and CDR2 (germline): SGHTA, FQGTGA. V trimming: 5 bases; J trimming: 2 bases; junction bases outside the gene matches: 3. TCRdb itself ran the RT-PCR reads through MiXCR, one entry per CDR3 protein. The table lists roughly 21,000 distinct CDR3 sequences, 29% of them singletons. This receptor was taken from a human donor who was either an allogeneic HSCT recipient or a stem cell or donor lymphocyte infusion donor (not recorded which). It is not recorded whose cells these are; they may come from a transplant donor. V and J are TRBV7-3 and TRBJ2-7, with 7 bases identical to TRBD2. The source material was blood, either unsorted or a sorted T cell fraction (not recorded which). The CDR3 protein is CASSPGLTYEQYF. DNA for the CDR3: TGTGCCAGCAGCCCGGGACTAACCTACGAGCAGTACTTC.